One and the same sample provided the 12 T cell receptor beta chains below, sequenced in a study of early T cells in non-severe SARS-CoV-2 infection. TCRdb reprocessed the 5' RACE reads via MiXCR and lists one record per CDR3 protein. This sample has roughly 72,000 distinct CDR3 sequences, with more than 10% found just once. Sequencing used whole blood. Every receptor here comes from an adult who was a healthcare worker with PCR-confirmed SARS-CoV-2 infection or an uninfected control (not recorded which).

This clonotype was observed at least ten times. The junction departs from the called germline gene at one end, perhaps through a read error. The gene calls are TRBV7-7 and TRBJ2-5; possible D gene TRBD2, 7 bases. Germline V gene data show CDR1 as SSHAT and CDR2 as FNYEAQ (reference sequence). The CDR3 runs to 13 residues. This CDR3 is CASSRGAEETQYF. The CDR3, as DNA: TGTGCTAGCAGCCGGGGGGCGGAAGAGACCCAGTACTTC. Complete variable domain (other parts from reference TRBV7-7 and TRBJ2-5): GAGVSQSPRYKVTKRGQDVTLRCDPISSHATLYWYQQALGQGPEFLTYFNYEAQPDKSGLPSDRFSAERPEGSISTLTIQRTEQRDSAMYRCASSRGAEETQYFGPGTRLLVL.

The J gene is TRBJ2-1, the V gene TRBV19, with 9 bases that match TRBD2. V shed 3 bases, J shed 13 bases, and the junction held 7 bases outside the gene matches. The CDR3 consists of 13 residues. Germline-derived CDR1 and CDR2 are LNHDA and SQIVND (reference sequence). Written as DNA, the CDR3 is TGTGCCAGTAGTATTAATGCGGGAGGGCGACAGTTCTTC. Translated, it gives CASSINAGGRQFF.

In its sample, this clonotype was seen a few times. The CDR3 is CASSWGSNPDTQYF. CDR3 in DNA: TGTGCCAGCAGTTGGGGCTCGAACCCAGATACGCAGTATTTT. This chain links TRBV27 with TRBJ2-3, with a weak D call TRBD1 (5 bases). CDR3 length equals 14 residues. Germline V gene sequence: CDR1 MNHEY, CDR2 SMNVEV (reference sequence). The V gene lost 4 bases and the J gene lost 4 bases, with 12 bases spanning the gap.

This clonotype has just a few counts. The chain employs TRBV12-3 or TRBV12-4 and TRBJ2-1, with TRBD1 matching over 9 bases. CDR3 length: 15 amino acids. V lost 5 bases to trimming and J lost 4 bases; unmatched junction nucleotides: 6. CDR3 residues: CASSDNDRGYNEQFF. The CDR3, as DNA: TGTGCCAGCAGTGACAACGACAGGGGGTACAATGAGCAGTTCTTC.

This clonotype was seen ten or more times. This chain joins TRBV25-1 and TRBJ2-2, with a weak D call TRBD2 (6 bases). Trimming stripped 3 bases from V and 3 bases from J, with 8 bases between. This CDR3 has 14 residues. Germline-derived CDR1 and CDR2 are MGHDK and SYGVNS. CDR3 in DNA: TGTGCCAGCAGTGACGTAGCGGACACCGGGGAGCTGTTTTTT. Translated, it gives CASSDVADTGELFF.

The chain couples TRBV19 to TRBJ1-2, with D possibly matching TRBD1 (5 bases). Germline assignment: CDR1 LNHDA and CDR2 SQIVND (reference sequence). The CDR3 contains 13 residues. V was trimmed by 6 bases and J by 8 bases, leaving 16 bases between them. The CDR3: CASRLGQLDGYTF. The CDR3 DNA follows: TGTGCCAGTAGGTTGGGGCAGCTCGACGGCTACACCTTC.

The rearrangement joins TRBV10-2 to TRBJ2-1, with TRBD1 matching 8 bases. In germline, CDR1 is WSHSY, CDR2 SAAADI. V lost 8 bases, J lost 6 bases, and 9 bases stayed unmatched. CDR3 length: 14 residues. CDR3 coding DNA: TGCGCCAGCCTATATTGGACAGGGTCCAATGAGCAGTTCTTC. It yields the protein CASLYWTGSNEQFF.

This clonotype occurred a few times. The chain links TRBV6-5 to TRBJ2-4; D ambiguous. Germline loops: CDR1 MNHEY, CDR2 SVGAGI. The CDR3 contains 13 residues. V was shortened by 6 bases and J by 0 bases, with 6 bases between the two germline ends. The CDR3 protein is CASRPVAKNIQYF. Here the CDR3 DNA reads TGTGCCAGCAGGCCAGTAGCCAAAAACATTCAGTACTTC.

The V call is TRBV10-1, the J call TRBJ2-7; tentatively, D is TRBD1 (5 bases). This CDR3 spans 13 amino acids. Germline CDR1 reads WNHNN; CDR2 reads SYGVQD (reference sequence). V gave up 6 bases and J gave up 0 bases, with 9 bases separating them. CDR3 region: CASSPGNSYEQYF. As DNA, the CDR3 is TGCGCCAGCAGCCCAGGGAACTCCTACGAGCAGTACTTC.

This clonotype was seen only a few times. The V gene is TRBV6-2 or TRBV6-3, the J gene TRBJ1-1; TRBD1 matches 8 bases. CDR1 is MNHEY and CDR2 is SVGEGT in the germline V gene. With 6 bases clipped from V and 0 bases from J, the junction kept 6 bases outside the gene matches. The CDR3 has 15 amino acids. The CDR3 spells CASRRTGQVNTEAFF. The CDR3 DNA reads as TGTGCCAGCAGGAGAACGGGACAGGTGAACACTGAAGCTTTCTTT.

The genes are TRBV7-9 and TRBJ1-2, with 8 bases fitting TRBD1. J gave up 4 bases and V 4 bases, and 8 bases lay outside the gene matches. The germline gives CDR1 SEHNR, CDR2 FQNEAQ (reference sequence). The CDR3 has 15 residues. This CDR3 reads CASSSVGTGGYGYTF. The CDR3 nucleotides are TGTGCCAGCAGCTCAGTGGGGACAGGCGGCTATGGCTACACCTTC.

This clonotype was seen more than once but under ten times. The chain is built from TRBV29-1 and TRBJ1-1, with 7 bases that match TRBD1. Germline values: CDR1 SQVTM, CDR2 ANQGSEA. Losses at the gene ends were 4 bases for V and 0 bases for J; bases not matched to a gene: 8. This CDR3 region has 15 residues. The CDR3 nucleotides are TGCAGCGTTGCCGGGACAGACCTCATGAACACTGAAGCTTTCTTT. This gives the protein CSVAGTDLMNTEAFF.